The following is a TCR beta chain sequence with its context. V lost 5 bases, J lost 7 bases, and 12 bases lay in between. This CDR3 has 13 amino acids. The data were taken from a study of blood T cell repertoires in COVID-19. Turning to the study itself: The United States, Italy and Spain were the sources of the acute and convalescent COVID-19 samples.

Adults between roughly 18 and 95 years of age took part from fewer than 30 US areas. Cohorts were determined from participant-reported clinical history. Measured with immunoSEQ multiplex PCR; TCRdb has only the in-frame clones, and not every one. The sample lists 160,000 or so clones, over 75% occurring once. The sample consisted of PBMCs or T cells enriched from blood (not recorded which). This TCR derives from a human donor with acute COVID-19. The donor label of this sample is uncertain. V usage is TRBV12-3 or TRBV12-4 and J usage is TRBJ1-5; D is possibly TRBD1 (5 bases). DNA of the CDR3: TGTGCCAGCAGTCTGGGGGGGACCCAGCCCCAGCATTTT. The encoded protein is CASSLGGTQPQHF.